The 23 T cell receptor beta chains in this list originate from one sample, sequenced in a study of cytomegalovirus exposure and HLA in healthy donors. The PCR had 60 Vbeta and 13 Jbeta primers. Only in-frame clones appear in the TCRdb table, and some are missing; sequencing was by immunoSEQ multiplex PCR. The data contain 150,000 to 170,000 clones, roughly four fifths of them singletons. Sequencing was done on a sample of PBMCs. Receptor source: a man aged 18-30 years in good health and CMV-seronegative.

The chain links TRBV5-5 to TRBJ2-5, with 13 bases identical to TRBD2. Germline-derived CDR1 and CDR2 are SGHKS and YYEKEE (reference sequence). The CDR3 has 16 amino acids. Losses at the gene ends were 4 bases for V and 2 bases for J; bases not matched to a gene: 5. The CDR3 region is CASSPLGLAGQETQYF. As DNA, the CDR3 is TGTGCCAGCAGCCCCTTGGGACTAGCGGGACAAGAGACCCAGTACTTC.

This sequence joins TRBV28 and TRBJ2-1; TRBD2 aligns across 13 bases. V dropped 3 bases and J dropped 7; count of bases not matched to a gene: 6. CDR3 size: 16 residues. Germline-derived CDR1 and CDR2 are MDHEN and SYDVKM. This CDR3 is CASSFPTSGRFNEQFF. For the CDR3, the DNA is TGTGCCAGCAGTTTCCCGACTAGCGGGAGGTTTAATGAGCAGTTCTTC.

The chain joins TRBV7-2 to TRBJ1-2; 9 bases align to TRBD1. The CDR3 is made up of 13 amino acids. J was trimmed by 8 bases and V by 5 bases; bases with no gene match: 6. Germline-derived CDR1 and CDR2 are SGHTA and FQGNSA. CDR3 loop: CASSPGQGGGYTF. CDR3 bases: TGTGCCAGCAGCCCGGGACAGGGTGGCGGCTACACCTTC.

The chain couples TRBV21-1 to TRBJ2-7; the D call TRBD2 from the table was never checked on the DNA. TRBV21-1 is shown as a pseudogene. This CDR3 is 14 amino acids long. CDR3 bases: TGTGCCAGCAGCAAAGGAGGGCGCTACGGCGAGCAGTACTTC. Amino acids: CASSKGGRYGEQYF.

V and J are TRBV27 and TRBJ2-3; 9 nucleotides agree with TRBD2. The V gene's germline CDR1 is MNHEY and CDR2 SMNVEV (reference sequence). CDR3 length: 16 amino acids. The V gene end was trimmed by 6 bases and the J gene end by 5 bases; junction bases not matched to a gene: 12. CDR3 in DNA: TGTGCCAGCAGCTCAATAGCGGGAGACTTCAAAGATACGCAGTATTTT. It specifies CASSSIAGDFKDTQYF.

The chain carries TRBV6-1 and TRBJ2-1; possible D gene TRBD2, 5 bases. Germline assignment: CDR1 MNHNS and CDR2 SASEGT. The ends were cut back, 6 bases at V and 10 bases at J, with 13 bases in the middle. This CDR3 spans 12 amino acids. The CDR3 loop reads CASSSFEGEQFF. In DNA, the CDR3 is TGTGCCAGCAGCTCATTTGAGGGCGAGCAGTTCTTC.

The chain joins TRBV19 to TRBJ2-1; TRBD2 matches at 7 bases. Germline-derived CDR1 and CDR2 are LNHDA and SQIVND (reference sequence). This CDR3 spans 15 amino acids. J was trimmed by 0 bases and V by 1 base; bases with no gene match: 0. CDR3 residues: CASSIAGGSYNEQFF. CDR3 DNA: TGTGCCAGTAGTATAGCGGGAGGCTCCTACAATGAGCAGTTCTTC.

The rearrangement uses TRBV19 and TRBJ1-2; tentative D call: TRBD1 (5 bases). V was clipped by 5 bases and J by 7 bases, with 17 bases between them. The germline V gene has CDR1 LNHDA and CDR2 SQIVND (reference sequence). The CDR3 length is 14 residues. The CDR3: CASSLGDYLGGYTF. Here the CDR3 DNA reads TGTGCCAGTAGTTTAGGGGACTATCTGGGTGGCTACACCTTC.

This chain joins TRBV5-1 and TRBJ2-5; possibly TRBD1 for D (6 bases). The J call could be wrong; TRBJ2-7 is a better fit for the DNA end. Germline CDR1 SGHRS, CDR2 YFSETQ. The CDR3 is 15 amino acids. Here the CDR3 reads CASSPEGYGQYEQYF. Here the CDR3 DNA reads TGCGCCAGCAGCCCTGAGGGATATGGACAGTACGAGCAGTACTTC.

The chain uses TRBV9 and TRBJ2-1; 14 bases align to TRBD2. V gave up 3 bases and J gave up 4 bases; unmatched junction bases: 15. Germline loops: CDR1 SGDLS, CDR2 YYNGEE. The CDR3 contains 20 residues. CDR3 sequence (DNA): TGTGCCAGCAGCGCGCCCCTCTCGGGGACTAGCGGGGGAAGGTACAATGAGCAGTTCTTC. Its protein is CASSAPLSGTSGGRYNEQFF.

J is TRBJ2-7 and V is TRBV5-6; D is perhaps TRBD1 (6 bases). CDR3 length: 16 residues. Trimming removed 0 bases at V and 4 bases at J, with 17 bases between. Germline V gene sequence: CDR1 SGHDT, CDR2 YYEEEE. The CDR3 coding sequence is TGTGCCAGCAGCTTGGAACAGGGATTTAGTAGTTACGAGCAGTACTTC. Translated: CASSLEQGFSSYEQYF.

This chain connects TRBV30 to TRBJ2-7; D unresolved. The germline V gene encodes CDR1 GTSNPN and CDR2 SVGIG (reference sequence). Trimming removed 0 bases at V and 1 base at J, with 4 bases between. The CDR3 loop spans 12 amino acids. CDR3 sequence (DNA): TGTGCCTGGAGTGTACTGTCCTACGAGCAGTACTTC. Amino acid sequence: CAWSVLSYEQYF.

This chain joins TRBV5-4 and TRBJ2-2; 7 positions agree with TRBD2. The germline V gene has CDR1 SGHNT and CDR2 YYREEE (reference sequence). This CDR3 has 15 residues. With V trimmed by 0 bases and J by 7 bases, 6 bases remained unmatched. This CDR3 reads CASSLGGGSGGELFF. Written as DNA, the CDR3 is TGTGCCAGCAGCTTGGGGGGCGGGAGCGGCGGGGAGCTGTTTTTT.

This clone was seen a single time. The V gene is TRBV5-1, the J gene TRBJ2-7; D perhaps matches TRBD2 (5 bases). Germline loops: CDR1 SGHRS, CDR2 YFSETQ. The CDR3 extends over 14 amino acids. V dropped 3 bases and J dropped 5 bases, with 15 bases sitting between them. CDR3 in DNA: TGCGCCAGCAGCTCTACGGACTGGGTCAACGAGCAGTACTTC. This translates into CASSSTDWVNEQYF. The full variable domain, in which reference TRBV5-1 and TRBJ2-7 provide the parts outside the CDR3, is KAGVTQTPRYLIKTRGQQVTLSCSPISGHRSVSWYQQTPGQGLQFLFEYFSETQRNKGNFPGRFSGRQFSNSRSEMNVSTLELGDSALYLCASSSTDWVNEQYFGPGTRLTVT.

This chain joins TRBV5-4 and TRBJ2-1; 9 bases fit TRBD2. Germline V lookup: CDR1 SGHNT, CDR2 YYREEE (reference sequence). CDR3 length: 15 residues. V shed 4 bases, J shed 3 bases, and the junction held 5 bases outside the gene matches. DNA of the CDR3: TGTGCCAGCAGCGTTAGCGGGAGTAGCTACAATGAGCAGTTCTTC. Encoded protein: CASSVSGSSYNEQFF.

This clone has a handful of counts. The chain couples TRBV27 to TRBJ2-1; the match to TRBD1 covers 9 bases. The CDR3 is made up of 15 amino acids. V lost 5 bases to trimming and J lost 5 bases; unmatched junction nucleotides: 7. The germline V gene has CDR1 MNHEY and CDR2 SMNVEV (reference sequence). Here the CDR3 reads CASSPGTGLDNEQFF. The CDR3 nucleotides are TGTGCCAGCAGTCCCGGGACAGGGCTAGACAATGAGCAGTTCTTC.

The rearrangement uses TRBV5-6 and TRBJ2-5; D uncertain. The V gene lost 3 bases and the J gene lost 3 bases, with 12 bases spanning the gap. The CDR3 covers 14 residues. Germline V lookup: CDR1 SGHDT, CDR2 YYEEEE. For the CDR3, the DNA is TGTGCCAGCAGCTGGCCGTCCGAGGAAGAGACCCAGTACTTC. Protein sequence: CASSWPSEEETQYF.

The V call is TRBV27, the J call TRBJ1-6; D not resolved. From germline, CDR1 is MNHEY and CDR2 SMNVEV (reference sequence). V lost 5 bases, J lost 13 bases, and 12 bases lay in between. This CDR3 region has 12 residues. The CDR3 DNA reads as TGTGCCAGCAGTCCCCCCGTCGGGCCCCTCCACTTT. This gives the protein CASSPPVGPLHF.

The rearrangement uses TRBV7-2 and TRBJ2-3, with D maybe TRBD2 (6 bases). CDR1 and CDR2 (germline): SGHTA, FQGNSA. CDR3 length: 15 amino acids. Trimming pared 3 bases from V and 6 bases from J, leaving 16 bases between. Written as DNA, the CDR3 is TGTGCCAGCAGCTTTAGCGGTCTCCTTGGGGATACGCAGTATTTT. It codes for CASSFSGLLGDTQYF.

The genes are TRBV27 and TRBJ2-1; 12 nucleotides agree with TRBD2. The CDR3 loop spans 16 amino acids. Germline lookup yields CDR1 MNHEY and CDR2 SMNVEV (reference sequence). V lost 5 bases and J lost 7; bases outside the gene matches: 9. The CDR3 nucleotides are TGTGCCAGCAGTCCGAGGGCTAGCGGGAGGGGAAATGAGCAGTTCTTC. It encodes CASSPRASGRGNEQFF.

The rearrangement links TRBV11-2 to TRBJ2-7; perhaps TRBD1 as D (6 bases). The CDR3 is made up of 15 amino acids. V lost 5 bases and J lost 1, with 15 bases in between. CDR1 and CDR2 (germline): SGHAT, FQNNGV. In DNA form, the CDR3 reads TGTGCCAGCAGCCCTTCCAGGGACACTTCCTACGAGCAGTACTTC. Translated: CASSPSRDTSYEQYF. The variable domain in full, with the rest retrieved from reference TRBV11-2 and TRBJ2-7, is EAGVAQSPRYKIIEKRQSVAFWCNPISGHATLYWYQQILGQGPKLLIQFQNNGVVDDSQLPKDRFSAERLKGVDSTLKIQPAKLEDSAVYLCASSPSRDTSYEQYFGPGTRLTVT.

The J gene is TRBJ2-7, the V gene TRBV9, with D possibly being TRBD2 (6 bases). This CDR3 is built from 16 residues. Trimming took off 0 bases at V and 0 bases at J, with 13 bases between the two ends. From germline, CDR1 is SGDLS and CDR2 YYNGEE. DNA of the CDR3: TGTGCCAGCAGCGTAGGGGATAGCGGCTACTCCTACGAGCAGTACTTC. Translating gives CASSVGDSGYSYEQYF.

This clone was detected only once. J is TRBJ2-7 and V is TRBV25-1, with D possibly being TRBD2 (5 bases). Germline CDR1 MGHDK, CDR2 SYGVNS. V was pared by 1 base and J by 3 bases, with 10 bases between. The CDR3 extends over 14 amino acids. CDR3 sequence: CASSESAGLYEQYF. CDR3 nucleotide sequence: TGTGCCAGCAGTGAATCGGCAGGACTCTACGAGCAGTACTTC.